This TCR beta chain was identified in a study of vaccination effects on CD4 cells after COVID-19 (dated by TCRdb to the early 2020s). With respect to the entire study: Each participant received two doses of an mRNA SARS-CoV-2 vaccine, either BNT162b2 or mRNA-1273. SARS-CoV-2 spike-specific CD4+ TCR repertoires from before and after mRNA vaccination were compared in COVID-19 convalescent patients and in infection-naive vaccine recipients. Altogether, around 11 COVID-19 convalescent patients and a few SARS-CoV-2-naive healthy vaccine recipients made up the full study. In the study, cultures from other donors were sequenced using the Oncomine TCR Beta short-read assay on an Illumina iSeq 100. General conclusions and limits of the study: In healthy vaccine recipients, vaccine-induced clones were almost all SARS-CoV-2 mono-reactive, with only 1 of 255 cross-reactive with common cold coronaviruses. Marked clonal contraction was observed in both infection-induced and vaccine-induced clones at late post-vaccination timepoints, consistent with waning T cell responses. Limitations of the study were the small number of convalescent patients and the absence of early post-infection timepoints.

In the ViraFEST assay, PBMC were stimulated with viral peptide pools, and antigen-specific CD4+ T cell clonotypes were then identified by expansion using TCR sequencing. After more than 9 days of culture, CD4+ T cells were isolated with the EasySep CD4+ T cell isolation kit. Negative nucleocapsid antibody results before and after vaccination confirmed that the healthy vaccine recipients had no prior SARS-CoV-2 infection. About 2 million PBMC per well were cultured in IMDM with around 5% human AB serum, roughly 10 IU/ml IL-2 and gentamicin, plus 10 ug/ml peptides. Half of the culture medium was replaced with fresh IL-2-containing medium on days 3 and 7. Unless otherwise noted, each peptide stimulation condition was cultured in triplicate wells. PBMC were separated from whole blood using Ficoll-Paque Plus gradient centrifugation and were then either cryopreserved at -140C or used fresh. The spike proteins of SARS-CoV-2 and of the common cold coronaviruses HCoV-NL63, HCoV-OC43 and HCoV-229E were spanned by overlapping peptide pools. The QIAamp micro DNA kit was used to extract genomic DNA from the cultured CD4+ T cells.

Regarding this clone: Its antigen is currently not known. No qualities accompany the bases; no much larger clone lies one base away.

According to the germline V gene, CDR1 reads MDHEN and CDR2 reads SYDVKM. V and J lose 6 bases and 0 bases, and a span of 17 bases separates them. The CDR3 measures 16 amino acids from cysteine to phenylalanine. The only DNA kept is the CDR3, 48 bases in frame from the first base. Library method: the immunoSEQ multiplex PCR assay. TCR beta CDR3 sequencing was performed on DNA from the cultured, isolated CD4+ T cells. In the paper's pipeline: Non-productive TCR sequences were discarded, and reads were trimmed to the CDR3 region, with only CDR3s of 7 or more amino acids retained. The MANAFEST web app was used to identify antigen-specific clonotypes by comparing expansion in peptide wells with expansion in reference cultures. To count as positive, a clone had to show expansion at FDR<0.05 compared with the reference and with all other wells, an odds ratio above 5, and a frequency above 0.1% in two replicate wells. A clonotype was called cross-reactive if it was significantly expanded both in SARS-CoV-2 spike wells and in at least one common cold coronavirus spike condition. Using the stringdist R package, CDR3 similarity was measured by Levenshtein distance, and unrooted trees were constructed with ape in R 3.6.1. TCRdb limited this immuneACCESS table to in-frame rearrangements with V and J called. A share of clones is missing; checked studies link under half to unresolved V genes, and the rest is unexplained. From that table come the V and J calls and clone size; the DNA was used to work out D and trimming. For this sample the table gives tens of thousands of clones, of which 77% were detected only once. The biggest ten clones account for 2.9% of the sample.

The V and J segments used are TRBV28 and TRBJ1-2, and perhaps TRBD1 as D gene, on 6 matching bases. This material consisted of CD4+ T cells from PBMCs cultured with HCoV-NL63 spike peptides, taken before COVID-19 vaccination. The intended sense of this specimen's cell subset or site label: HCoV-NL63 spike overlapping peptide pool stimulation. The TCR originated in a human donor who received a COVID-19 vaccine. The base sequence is TGTGCCAGCAGCCCGACGACAGGTTCTTCTAACTATGGCTACACCTTC. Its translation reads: CASSPTTGSSNYGYTF.